Given below is one T cell receptor beta chain in context. Its cognate antigen is unknown. An end of the junction does not agree with germline; a read error may underlie this. Whenever a sample was processed, at least 6 million PBMCs were isolated. The source of the sample is a study of blood T cells in healthy people across ages. Findings of the study overall: Higher diversity and more naive CD4+ cells were features of long-lived donors, compared to aged donors. Any changes in expanded clonotypes were possibly confounded, as donor CMV status remained unknown. PBMC samples, being unsorted, prevented any conclusive comparison of naive and antigen-experienced cells.

CDR3 length: 15 amino acids. Germline CDR1 SGHVS, CDR2 FNYEAQ. A second PCR of about 6 to 11 cycles used a sample-barcoded 5' primer and a J-beta primer mix. TCRdb re-analysed the 5' RACE reads in MiXCR, keeping a single row per CDR3 protein. The repertoire includes hundreds of thousands of distinct CDR3 sequences, 40% to 45% of them detected once, and 25% to 35% sits in the top ten. The sequence derives from an elderly man in good health. Material for sequencing was blood. The chain uses TRBV7-6 and TRBJ2-1, with D perhaps TRBD2 (6 bases). DNA for the CDR3: TGTGCCAGCAGCTTAAGTAGCGGAACTTACAATGGGCAGTTCTTC. This codes for CASSLSSGTYNGQFF.